The T cell receptor beta chain described here comes from a study of cytomegalovirus exposure and HLA in healthy donors. General study findings and limits: In a later analysis, productive TCRs from donors in an Asian-associated ancestry cluster reportedly carried fewer N-insertions than the cohort mean. Accurate HLA-A and HLA-B prediction from TCR beta sequences was reported for most subjects.

Germline V gene lookup returns CDR1 SGHKS and CDR2 YYEKEE (reference sequence). Trimming left V 2 bases short and J 1 base short, with 6 bases between. CDR3 length: 13 residues. With 60 Vbeta and 13 Jbeta primers, the PCR was carried out. TCRdb's table, derived via immunoSEQ multiplex PCR, lists solely in-frame clones and lacks some. The table includes over 85,000 clones, approximately 84% detected once. To note about this clone: What it binds is not known.

Sequenced input: PBMCs. This chain joins TRBV5-5 and TRBJ1-1; D is unclear. This clonotype originated in a man aged 35 to 55 in good health and CMV-seronegative. CDR3 protein: CASSFSGNTEAFF. In DNA form, the CDR3 reads TGTGCCAGCAGCTTTTCCGGGAACACTGAAGCTTTCTTT.